The 25 T cell receptor beta chains below all came from one sample that was sequenced in a study of response to subunit inactivated influenza vaccine. From the RT-PCR reads, TCRdb called clonotypes with MiXCR, one entry per CDR3 protein. Of 150,000 to 200,000 distinct CDR3 sequences in the sample, roughly 12% were seen once. The data also belong to a second study, concerning T cells expressing NK-cell markers. That source adds: cDNA encoding TCR beta was synthesized via 5'RACE template switching incorporating UMIs.

Sequences were derived from CD8+ T cells sorted from PBMCs, sampled approximately 12 days after vaccination. The receptors derive from a man in his forties or fifties who received an inactivated influenza vaccine.

This clonotype was observed a few times. The chain couples TRBV2 to TRBJ1-1; D ambiguous. CDR3 length equals 11 residues. Germline loops: CDR1 SNHLY, CDR2 FYNNEI. The V and J ends lost 4 bases and 4 bases respectively, with 4 bases between them. The CDR3 bases are TGTGCCAGCAGTGGGATCACTGAAGCTTTCTTT. It is translated as CASSGITEAFF.

This clonotype has just a few counts. The chain is built from TRBV20-1 and TRBJ2-7; the match to TRBD2 covers 12 bases. Unmatched junction bases numbered 4, after V lost 5 bases and J lost 2 bases. The CDR3 extends over 14 amino acids. The V gene's germline CDR1 is DFQATT and CDR2 SNEGSKA (reference sequence). The CDR3 sequence is CSAHRLAGAYEQYF. CDR3 DNA: TGCAGTGCTCATCGACTAGCGGGAGCCTACGAGCAGTACTTC.

This clonotype showed up many times. The V call is TRBV4-1, the J call TRBJ1-5; TRBD1 matches 7 bases. The CDR3 runs 15 residues. Looked up from germline, CDR1 is MGHRA and CDR2 is YSYEKL. J gave up 4 bases and V 0 bases, and 3 bases lay outside the gene matches. The CDR3 DNA follows: TGCGCCAGCAGCCAAGATCGGACAGGAAATCAGCCCCAGCATTTT. Amino acid sequence: CASSQDRTGNQPQHF.

CDR3 loop: CASSVDWGGTYEQYF. Here the CDR3 DNA reads TGTGCCAGCAGCGTAGACTGGGGGGGAACCTACGAGCAGTACTTC. The chain joins TRBV9 to TRBJ2-7; 7 nucleotides match TRBD2. This CDR3 is 15 amino acids long. Trimming cost V 0 bases and J 2 bases; bases outside gene matches: 5. Germline loops: CDR1 SGDLS, CDR2 YYNGEE.

The chain uses TRBV4-1 and TRBJ2-6, with D perhaps TRBD1 (5 bases). The CDR3 is 16 residues long. Per germline, CDR1 MGHRA and CDR2 YSYEKL. V gave up 1 base and J gave up 4 bases, with 11 bases separating them. As DNA, the CDR3 is TGCGCCAGCAGCCAAGTGGGGCCTTCCGGGGCCAACGTCCTGACTTTC. Translating gives CASSQVGPSGANVLTF.

This clonotype was detected ten times or more. The CDR3 reads CATSGGRDYNEQFF. CDR3 DNA sequence: TGTGCCACCAGTGGCGGGAGGGACTACAATGAGCAGTTCTTC. This chain connects TRBV24-1 to TRBJ2-1; 9 nucleotides agree with TRBD2. Trimming cost V 5 bases and J 3 bases; bases outside gene matches: 1. The CDR3 runs 14 residues. CDR1 is KGHDR and CDR2 is SFDVKD in the germline V gene.

This clonotype was detected ten times or more. The V gene is TRBV6-1, the J gene TRBJ2-5; 7 positions match TRBD1. V lost 3 bases to trimming and J lost 2 bases; unmatched junction nucleotides: 3. From germline, CDR1 is MNHNS and CDR2 SASEGT. This CDR3 region has 14 residues. CDR3 sequence reads: CASSDWDSQETQYF. As DNA, the CDR3 is TGTGCCAGCAGTGATTGGGACAGTCAAGAGACCCAGTACTTC.

This clonotype was seen many times. This chain connects TRBV5-1 to TRBJ2-7; 12 bases agree with TRBD2. Germline CDR1 SGHRS, CDR2 YFSETQ. J was trimmed by 5 bases and V by 6 bases; bases with no gene match: 15. This CDR3 is built from 17 residues. CDR3 coding DNA: TGCGCCAGCACTTCATCGCCGGGACTAGCGGGTAGTCACGAGCAGTACTTC. Translated: CASTSSPGLAGSHEQYF.

This clonotype occurred a few times. The chain couples TRBV4-3 to TRBJ2-3, with 7 bases identical to TRBD2. The V and J ends lost 3 bases and 4 bases, in that order; junction bases with no gene match: 10. Germline CDR1 is LGHNA and CDR2 is YSLEER. The CDR3 totals 16 residues. The CDR3 nucleotides are TGCGCCAGCAGCCAGGCTACGGCGGGAGTAGCAGATACGCAGTATTTT. This translates into CASSQATAGVADTQYF.

The V and J genes are TRBV12-3 or TRBV12-4 and TRBJ2-1; no firm D call. The length of the CDR3 is 13 residues. Trimming pared 3 bases from V and 4 bases from J, leaving 7 bases between. The CDR3 DNA is TGTGCCAGCAGTTTTTACAGTTACAATGAGCAGTTCTTC. It specifies CASSFYSYNEQFF.

This clonotype was seen a few times. The gene calls are TRBV4-1 and TRBJ2-7; TRBD2 agrees at 10 bases. Looked up from germline, CDR1 is MGHRA and CDR2 is YSYEKL. Trimming took 3 bases from V and 0 from J; bases not matched to a gene: 14. The CDR3 extends over 19 amino acids. The CDR3 DNA follows: TGCGCCAGCAGCCAGGTAGCGTCTAGCGGGGGCCCTAGCTCCTACGAGCAGTACTTC. Translation: CASSQVASSGGPSSYEQYF.

This chain connects TRBV12-3 or TRBV12-4 to TRBJ2-2; 8 nucleotides match TRBD2. The CDR3 is 15 amino acids. V lost 7 bases, J lost 3 bases, and 7 bases stayed unmatched. In DNA, the CDR3 is TGTGCCAGCAATGACTGGCGGGGGGACACCGGGGAGCTGTTTTTT. Its protein product is CASNDWRGDTGELFF.

This sequence joins TRBV4-3 and TRBJ2-5; 9 bases map to TRBD1. Germline V CDR1 and CDR2: LGHNA, YSLEER. With 0 bases clipped from V and 4 bases from J, the junction kept 3 bases outside the gene matches. The CDR3 totals 15 residues. The CDR3 DNA reads TGCGCCAGCAGCCAAGACCCGACAGGGGGAGAGACCCAGTACTTC. It is translated as CASSQDPTGGETQYF.

CDR3 protein: CASSQDIGDGNGYTF. CDR3 nucleotide sequence: TGCGCCAGCAGCCAAGATATTGGAGACGGGAATGGCTACACCTTC. This chain uses TRBV4-1 with TRBJ1-2; unclear D gene. From germline, CDR1 is MGHRA and CDR2 YSYEKL. The CDR3 is 15 amino acids. V was pared by 0 bases and J by 6 bases, with 14 bases between.

This clonotype was observed a few times. The rearrangement joins TRBV14 to TRBJ1-2; TRBD1 matches 12 bases. This CDR3 contains 15 residues. After removal of 5 bases from V and 8 bases from J, the junction contained 9 bases not matched to a gene. Germline CDR1 reads SGHDN; CDR2 reads FVKESK. CDR3 residues: CASSNPGQGARGYTF. CDR3 in DNA: TGTGCCAGCAGCAACCCGGGACAGGGGGCACGGGGCTACACCTTC.

This clonotype was counted only a few times. The chain combines TRBV7-9 with TRBJ2-5, with D possibly TRBD2 on 5 matching bases. This CDR3 contains 13 residues. Germline CDR1 reads SEHNR; CDR2 reads FQNEAQ (reference sequence). The ends were cut back, 5 bases at V and 1 base at J, with 8 bases in the middle. The CDR3 coding sequence is TGTGCCAGCAGCCCGGGATTCCAAGAGACCCAGTACTTC. Its protein product is CASSPGFQETQYF. Drawing the rest from reference TRBV7-9 and TRBJ2-5, the complete variable domain is DTGVSQNPRHKITKRGQNVTFRCDPISEHNRLYWYRQTLGQGPEFLTYFQNEAQLEKSRLLSDRFSAERPKGSFSTLEIQRTEQGDSAMYLCASSPGFQETQYFGPGTRLLVL.

This clonotype was observed at least ten times. The J gene is TRBJ2-1, the V gene TRBV12-3 or TRBV12-4; TRBD2 matches 13 bases. This CDR3 has 14 amino acids. Losses at the gene ends were 2 bases for V and 10 bases for J; bases not matched to a gene: 2. CDR3 in DNA: TGTGCCAGCAGTTTACAGGGACTAGCGGGAGAGCAGTTCTTC. Protein: CASSLQGLAGEQFF.

J is TRBJ2-7 and V is TRBV11-2; the D call may be TRBD1 or TRBD2 (5 bases each). Trimming left V 6 bases short and J 5 bases short, with 23 bases between. This CDR3 has 16 amino acids. Germline V gives CDR1 SGHAT, CDR2 FQNNGV. CDR3 sequence reads: CASSSENWLGTDEQYF. For the CDR3, the DNA is TGTGCCAGCAGTTCTGAAAACTGGCTCGGGACCGACGAGCAGTACTTC.

The chain uses TRBV11-2 and TRBJ2-5; possibly TRBD1 or TRBD2 for D (5 bases each). CDR3 length equals 15 residues. V was cut by 5 bases and J by 4 bases, with 17 bases left in between. Germline-derived CDR1 and CDR2 are SGHAT and FQNNGV. For the CDR3, the DNA is TGTGCCAGCAGCCCTCGGGTGGGGGTTGGAGAGACCCAGTACTTC. Protein: CASSPRVGVGETQYF. The full variable domain, rest sourced from reference TRBV11-2 and TRBJ2-5, is EAGVAQSPRYKIIEKRQSVAFWCNPISGHATLYWYQQILGQGPKLLIQFQNNGVVDDSQLPKDRFSAERLKGVDSTLKIQPAKLEDSAVYLCASSPRVGVGETQYFGPGTRLLVL.

This clonotype was detected a few times. The V gene is TRBV15, the J gene TRBJ2-5; 8 bases align to TRBD1. Germline lookup yields CDR1 LNHNV and CDR2 YYDKDF (reference sequence). The CDR3 has 14 amino acids. V lost 3 bases, J lost 5 bases, and 5 bases stayed unmatched. CDR3 DNA: TGTGCCACCAGCAGCGACAGGGGTCAGGAGACCCAGTACTTC. Protein product: CATSSDRGQETQYF.

V usage is TRBV5-1 and J usage is TRBJ1-2; 10 nucleotides match TRBD1. CDR3 length equals 15 residues. J gave up 5 bases and V 0 bases, and 4 bases lay outside the gene matches. Germline V gene lookup returns CDR1 SGHRS and CDR2 YFSETQ. The CDR3 DNA sequence: TGCGCCAGCAGCTTGGAGGACAGGGGGTTTTATGGCTACACCTTC. Its translation: CASSLEDRGFYGYTF.

The chain joins TRBV4-1 to TRBJ2-7, with a possible D match to TRBD2 (5 bases). The germline V gene encodes CDR1 MGHRA and CDR2 YSYEKL. This CDR3 comprises 16 residues. V lost 1 base and J 3 bases, leaving 16 bases between the germline ends. The CDR3, as DNA: TGCGCCAGCAGCCAAGCAGAGGGTCTTAGTGGCTACGAGCAGTACTTC. Translating gives CASSQAEGLSGYEQYF.

This clonotype appeared a few times. J is TRBJ1-4 and V is TRBV10-3; perhaps TRBD1 as D (5 bases). With 0 bases removed from V and 0 bases from J, the gap between germline ends came to 14 bases. CDR3 length equals 18 residues. Germline lookup yields CDR1 ENHRY and CDR2 SYGVKD. In DNA, the CDR3 is TGTGCCATCAGTGAGTCGAGTGGGGGAGTTGCAACTAATGAAAAACTGTTTTTT. It yields the protein CAISESSGGVATNEKLFF.

The gene calls are TRBV6-2 or TRBV6-3 and TRBJ2-6, with 7 bases fitting TRBD1. Germline loops: CDR1 MNHEY, CDR2 SVGEGT. The CDR3 extends over 24 amino acids. Germline trimming cut 4 bases from V and 0 bases from J; bases unmatched to any gene: 27. The CDR3 DNA is TGTGCCAGCAGTTCCTCCCACGTACTGACCCGGGACAGCTATCTAAGCTCTGGGGCCAACGTCCTGACTTTC. This translates into CASSSSHVLTRDSYLSSGANVLTF.

J is TRBJ1-5 and V is TRBV12-3 or TRBV12-4; no reliable D call. The CDR3 runs to 14 residues. V was clipped by 1 base and J by 3 bases, with 7 bases between them. The CDR3 DNA reads as TGTGCCAGCAGTTTAGGGCGGTTCAATCAGCCCCAGCATTTT. Translation: CASSLGRFNQPQHF.